The 19 T cell receptor beta chains given below trace back to one sample, sequenced in a study of identical twins. One entry per CDR3 protein, called by TCRdb with MiXCR from the 5' RACE reads. The table has 450,000 or so distinct CDR3 sequences, 12% to 15% seen once. The sample was also linked to a second study, of yellow fever vaccine responses in identical twins.

The source material was CD4+ T cells sorted from blood. The receptor set was obtained from a woman younger than 30 in good health.

The rearrangement links TRBV20-1 to TRBJ2-3; D is ambiguous. Germline values: CDR1 DFQATT, CDR2 SNEGSKA (reference sequence). Trimming took off 6 bases at V and 2 bases at J, with 6 bases between the two ends. The CDR3 totals 11 residues. The DNA for the CDR3 is TGCAGTGCGCTCAACACAGATACGCAGTATTTT. This gives the protein CSALNTDTQYF.

The chain employs TRBV7-6 and TRBJ2-3; 7 bases fit TRBD1. There are 14 residues in the CDR3. Germline-derived CDR1 and CDR2 are SGHVS and FNYEAQ. The V segment lost 10 bases and the J segment 1 base; nucleotides outside the gene matches: 8. CDR3 nucleotide sequence: TGTGCCACAAAAACAGGGGCCGGCACAGATACGCAGTATTTT. Translation: CATKTGAGTDTQYF.

This clonotype was detected only a few times. The J gene is TRBJ2-7, the V gene TRBV20-1; TRBD1 matches 9 bases. Trimming cost V 6 bases and J 4 bases; bases outside gene matches: 10. CDR1 is DFQATT and CDR2 is SNEGSKA in the germline V gene (reference sequence). This CDR3 spans 14 amino acids. CDR3 loop: CSAETGTGIYEQYF. The CDR3 DNA reads TGCAGTGCCGAAACCGGGACAGGGATTTACGAGCAGTACTTC.

The chain couples TRBV29-1 to TRBJ2-1; 8 positions match TRBD2. CDR3 length: 13 residues. The germline V gene has CDR1 SQVTM and CDR2 ANQGSEA. V was pared by 4 bases and J by 5 bases, with 4 bases of the junction left unmatched. CDR3 nucleotides: TGCAGCGTTGTAGCGGGAAACGACAATGAGCAGTTCTTC. Translating it yields CSVVAGNDNEQFF.

This clonotype was counted between two and nine times. This chain uses TRBV6-1 with TRBJ2-7; no clear D. CDR3 length: 13 residues. CDR1 and CDR2 from the germline V gene are MNHNS and SASEGT. Trimming stripped 6 bases from V and 2 bases from J, with 11 bases between. CDR3 in DNA: TGTGCCAGCAGAGCCCACCAGGCCTACGAGCAGTACTTC. It specifies CASRAHQAYEQYF.

This clonotype has a handful of counts. The genes are TRBV18 and TRBJ2-3; TRBD2 matches 8 bases. CDR1 and CDR2 from the germline V gene are KGHSH and LQKENI. The J segment lost 6 bases and the V segment lost 2 bases, leaving 10 bases of the junction unmatched. The CDR3 sequence is 16 residues long. Written as DNA, the CDR3 is TGTGCCAGCTCACCAACCCCCGGGGGGGCCTCGGATACGCAGTATTTT. Its protein product is CASSPTPGGASDTQYF.

This clonotype was found a few times. As DNA, the CDR3 is TGTGCCAGCAGTCCCCCGGACAGGGTAAATTTATGGGAGCAGTACTTC. Its protein product is CASSPPDRVNLWEQYF. The chain employs TRBV27 and TRBJ2-7, with 8 bases lining up with TRBD1. This CDR3 region has 16 residues. Germline V gene sequence: CDR1 MNHEY, CDR2 SMNVEV (reference sequence). V was clipped by 5 bases and J by 7 bases; unmatched bases: 16.

This clonotype was counted a few times. The gene calls are TRBV28 and TRBJ2-5, with TRBD1 matching 9 bases. The trim removed 7 bases at V and 0 bases at J, leaving 12 bases unmatched. CDR3 size: 17 residues. Germline V gene sequence: CDR1 MDHEN, CDR2 SYDVKM. This chain's CDR3 is CASTTEATGGYQETQYF. The CDR3 nucleotides read TGTGCCAGCACCACCGAAGCGACAGGGGGGTACCAAGAGACCCAGTACTTC.

This clonotype was detected a few times. The chain joins TRBV11-3 to TRBJ2-2; D gene uncertain. This CDR3 contains 17 residues. Germline V gives CDR1 SGHNT, CDR2 YENEEA. Between the trimmed V and J ends, which lost 0 bases and 4 bases, there was a span of 15 bases. CDR3 in DNA: TGTGCCAGCAGCTTAGACTTTCAGCCGTGGGGCACCGGGGAGCTGTTTTTT. Protein sequence: CASSLDFQPWGTGELFF.

This clonotype has more than one count but fewer than ten. The chain has TRBV10-1 and TRBJ2-2; TRBD1 agrees at 9 bases. V shed 10 bases, J shed 7 bases, and the junction held 7 bases outside the gene matches. This CDR3 is 13 amino acids long. Germline CDR1 reads WNHNN; CDR2 reads SYGVQD (reference sequence). The CDR3 spells CATRDRADGELFF. CDR3 nucleotides: TGCGCCACCAGGGACAGGGCGGACGGGGAGCTGTTTTTT.

The chain uses TRBV11-2 and TRBJ2-7; TRBD1 matches 8 bases. Germline CDR1 reads SGHAT; CDR2 reads FQNNGV. The junction had 9 bases not matched to a gene; V was cut back by 5 bases and J by 0 bases. This CDR3 has 16 amino acids. The CDR3 here is CASSPPDRASSYEQYF. The DNA of the CDR3 is TGTGCCAGCAGCCCTCCGGACAGGGCAAGCTCCTACGAGCAGTACTTC.

CDR3 in DNA: TGCAGTGCTAGCGGAGACGTCCCCTACGAGCAGTACTTC. Protein sequence: CSASGDVPYEQYF. The rearrangement uses TRBV20-1 and TRBJ2-7; D unclear. V was shortened by 3 bases and J by 2 bases, with 11 bases between the two germline ends. CDR1 DFQATT and CDR2 SNEGSKA come from the germline V gene (reference sequence). The CDR3 is 13 residues long.

This clonotype was observed at least ten times. This sequence joins TRBV10-3 and TRBJ2-1; 8 bases are a match to TRBD2. The V and J ends lost 6 bases and 0 bases, in that order; junction bases with no gene match: 4. From germline, CDR1 is ENHRY and CDR2 SYGVKD. The CDR3 extends over 15 amino acids. Here the CDR3 reads CAISTLAGSYNEQFF. As DNA, the CDR3 is TGTGCCATCAGCACTCTAGCGGGCTCCTACAATGAGCAGTTCTTC.

A few counts support this clonotype. The chain links TRBV7-2 to TRBJ2-1; a weak D match, TRBD2 (5 bases). CDR1 is SGHTA, CDR2 FQGNSA, per germline. There are 13 residues in the CDR3. Trimming left V 0 bases short and J 8 bases short, with 8 bases between. This chain's CDR3 is CASSLALGDEQFF. DNA of the CDR3: TGTGCCAGCAGCTTAGCTTTGGGAGATGAGCAGTTCTTC.

This clonotype was detected many times. V gene TRBV5-1 combines with J gene TRBJ1-6; D is perhaps TRBD1 (5 bases). This CDR3 has 14 residues. In germline, CDR1 is SGHRS, CDR2 YFSETQ. With 0 bases removed from V and 7 bases from J, the gap between germline ends came to 8 bases. The CDR3 region has the DNA TGCGCCAGCAGCTTGGAGGGGTGGAATTCACCCCTCCACTTT. Translating it yields CASSLEGWNSPLHF.

The genes are TRBV6-1 and TRBJ1-5; TRBD1 matches 10 bases. The germline V gene has CDR1 MNHNS and CDR2 SASEGT. J lost 3 bases, V lost 6 bases, and 5 bases had no gene match. The CDR3 is made up of 15 amino acids. This CDR3 is CASRRTGGSNQPQHF. DNA of the CDR3: TGTGCCAGCAGACGGACAGGGGGTTCCAATCAGCCCCAGCATTTT.

The rearrangement joins TRBV18 to TRBJ2-7; TRBD2 aligns across 8 bases. With V trimmed by 5 bases and J by 3 bases, 12 bases remained unmatched. The CDR3 length is 16 residues. CDR1 and CDR2 (germline): KGHSH, LQKENI. The chain's CDR3 is CASSRVLAGVDYEQYF. In DNA, the CDR3 is TGTGCCAGCTCAAGAGTCCTAGCGGGCGTTGACTACGAGCAGTACTTC.

The chain couples TRBV7-8 to TRBJ2-5; tentatively, D is TRBD1 (6 bases). CDR3 size: 14 residues. Per germline, CDR1 SGHVS and CDR2 FQNEAQ. V lost 5 bases to trimming and J lost 5 bases, with 15 bases between them. The CDR3 is CASSRGSGDETQYF. CDR3 coding DNA: TGTGCCAGCAGCAGGGGGTCCGGGGACGAGACCCAGTACTTC. The full variable domain, completed using reference TRBV7-8 and TRBJ2-5, is GAGVSQSPRYKVAKRGQDVALRCDPISGHVSLFWYQQALGQGPEFLTYFQNEAQLDKSGLPSDRFFAERPEGSVSTLKIQRTQQEDSAVYLCASSRGSGDETQYFGPGTRLLVL.

This clonotype was seen a few times. This sequence joins TRBV7-2 and TRBJ2-7; no clear D. Germline V lookup: CDR1 SGHTA, CDR2 FQGNSA. The CDR3 extends over 12 amino acids. The V and J ends lost 3 bases and 3 bases respectively, with 6 bases between them. CDR3 in amino acids: CASSFADYEQYF. CDR3 DNA: TGTGCCAGCAGCTTCGCGGACTACGAGCAGTACTTC.